The clone carrying this T cell receptor beta chain was seen at least ten times. What it binds is not known. This record belongs to a study of breast tumors, draining lymph nodes, adjacent tissues. The lymph nodes were axillary draining lymph nodes from breast cancer patients. This CDR3 comprises 14 residues. The J segment lost 2 bases and the V segment lost 5 bases, leaving 3 bases of the junction unmatched. Germline V gives CDR1 LGHDT, CDR2 YNNKEL (reference sequence). TCRdb passed the multiplex PCR reads through MiXCR, listing each CDR3 protein once. The sample yields 150,000 to 200,000 distinct CDR3 sequences, 33% seen once. Points from the study as a whole: Luminal-like breast cancer showed significantly greater tumor-nontumor repertoire similarity than basal-like breast cancer did. Tumors had less TCR diversity than lymph nodes, more than nontumor tissue. Most tumor T cells seemingly derive from lymph node, then expand in tumor.

This sequence was found in a female donor with breast cancer. Some clones in this sample may be carry-over from other donors' samples. The V and J genes are TRBV3-1 and TRBJ2-3; TRBD2 agrees at 8 bases. Sequencing was done on a sample of axillary lymph node tissue. The CDR3 spells CASSELAATDTQYF. As DNA, the CDR3 is TGTGCCAGCAGCGAACTAGCGGCCACAGATACGCAGTATTTT.